This T cell receptor beta chain was sequenced during a study of blood T cell repertoires in COVID-19. Study-wide background: There were acute and convalescent COVID-19 samples, and they came from the United States, Italy and Spain.

The V end was cut by 6 bases, the J end by 1 base, with 11 bases between. Germline V lookup: CDR1 KGHSH, CDR2 LQKENI. The CDR3 length is 14 residues. Study processing details: Estimation of nucleated cell counts relied on the amplification of reference gene primers. Method: immunoSEQ multiplex PCR; TCRdb's copy keeps in-frame clones and lacks some. For V, J and clone size, that table is used; D and trimming come from the DNA. The sample yields fewer than 350,000 clones, about nine tenths seen once. Living in about two dozen US areas, the participants were between roughly 18 and 89 years of age. Participants had their cohort set by participant-reported clinical history.

This receptor was obtained from a woman under 40 who had been exposed to COVID-19. Sequenced material: PBMCs or T cells enriched from blood (not recorded which). J is TRBJ2-3 and V is TRBV18; unclear D gene. The CDR3 coding sequence is TGTGCCAGCTCCGAGCTTCGAGGCACAGATACGCAGTATTTT. Encoded protein: CASSELRGTDTQYF.